This T cell receptor (beta chain) was sequenced during a study of T cell responses to AZD1222 COVID-19 vaccine. CDR3 length equals 16 residues. Germline trimming cut 4 bases from V and 5 bases from J; bases unmatched to any gene: 9. Study-wide results and caveats: Reportedly, close to half of spike-specific TCRs are directed against unmutated variant regions. Clonal diversity was possibly underestimated, and white British individuals and females predominated among donors. The number of AZD1222 recipients seropositive at baseline was only five to seven.

Using immunoSEQ multiplex PCR, the repertoire was profiled, and TCRdb retains in-frame clones only, with some absent. This sample has approximately 100,000 clones, with around 90% found just once. On this clone itself: The target antigen is unknown.

The receptor's source is an adult who received the AZD1222 COVID-19 vaccine. This chain joins TRBV5-3 and TRBJ1-6, with TRBD1 identical over 7 bases. TRBV5-3 is flagged as an ORF with uncertain function. The material sequenced was peripheral blood, taken 28 days after the second AZD1222 dose. CDR3: CARSLRDSPDNSPLHF. Written as DNA, the CDR3 is TGTGCCAGAAGCCTGAGGGACAGCCCCGATAATTCACCCCTCCACTTT.